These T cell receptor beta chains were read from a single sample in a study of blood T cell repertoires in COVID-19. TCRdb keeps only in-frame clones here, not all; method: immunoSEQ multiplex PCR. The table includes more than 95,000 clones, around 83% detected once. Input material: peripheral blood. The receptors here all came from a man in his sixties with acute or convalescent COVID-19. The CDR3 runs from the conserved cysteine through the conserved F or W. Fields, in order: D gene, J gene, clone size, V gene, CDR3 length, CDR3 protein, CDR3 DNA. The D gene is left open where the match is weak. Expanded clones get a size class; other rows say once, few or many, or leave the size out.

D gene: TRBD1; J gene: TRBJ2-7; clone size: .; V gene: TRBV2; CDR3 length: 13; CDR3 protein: CASSRDRGYEQYF; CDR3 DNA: TGTGCCAGCAGCCGGGACAGGGGGTACGAGCAGTACTTC
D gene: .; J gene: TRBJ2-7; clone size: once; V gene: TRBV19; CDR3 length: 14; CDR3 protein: CASSNLDSQNEQYF; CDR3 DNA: TGTGCCAGTAGTAATTTGGACAGTCAGAACGAGCAGTACTTC
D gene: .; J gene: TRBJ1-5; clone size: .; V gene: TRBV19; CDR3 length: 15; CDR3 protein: CASSETLWTNQPQHF; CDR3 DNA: TGTGCCAGTAGTGAGACACTTTGGACTAATCAGCCCCAGCATTTT
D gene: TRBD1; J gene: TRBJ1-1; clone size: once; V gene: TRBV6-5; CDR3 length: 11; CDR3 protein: CASRGTGEAFF; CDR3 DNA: TGTGCCAGCAGGGGGACAGGTGAAGCTTTCTTT
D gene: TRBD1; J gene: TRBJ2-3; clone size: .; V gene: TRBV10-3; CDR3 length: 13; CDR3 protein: CAIEGAGTDTQYF; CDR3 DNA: TGTGCCATCGAGGGGGCTGGCACAGATACGCAGTATTTT
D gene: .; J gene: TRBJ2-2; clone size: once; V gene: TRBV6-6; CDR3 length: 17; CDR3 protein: CASSRKQGYPNTGELFF; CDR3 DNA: TGTGCCAGCAGTCGAAAACAGGGTTACCCGAACACCGGGGAGCTGTTTTTT
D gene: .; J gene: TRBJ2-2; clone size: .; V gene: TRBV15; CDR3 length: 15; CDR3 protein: CATSSTGENTGELFF; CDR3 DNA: TGTGCCACCAGCTCCACGGGGGAGAACACCGGGGAGCTGTTTTTT
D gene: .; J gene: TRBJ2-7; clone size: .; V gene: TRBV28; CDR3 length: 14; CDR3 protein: CASSLRDFDYEQYF; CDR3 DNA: TGTGCCAGCAGTCTCCGGGACTTCGACTACGAGCAGTACTTC
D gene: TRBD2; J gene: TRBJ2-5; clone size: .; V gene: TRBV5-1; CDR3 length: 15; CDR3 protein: CASSPTSGRAETQYF; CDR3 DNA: TGCGCCAGCAGCCCGACTAGCGGGAGGGCTGAGACCCAGTACTTC
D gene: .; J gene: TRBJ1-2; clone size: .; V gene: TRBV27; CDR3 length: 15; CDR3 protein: CASSPNMFWRNGYTF; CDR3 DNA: TGTGCCAGCAGTCCGAATATGTTCTGGCGGAATGGCTACACCTTC
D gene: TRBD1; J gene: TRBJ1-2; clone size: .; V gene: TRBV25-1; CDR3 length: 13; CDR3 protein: CASRGDRGYGYTF; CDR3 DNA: TGTGCCAGCAGGGGGGACAGGGGTTATGGCTACACCTTC
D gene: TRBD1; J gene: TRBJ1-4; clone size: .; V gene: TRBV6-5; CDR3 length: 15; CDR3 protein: CASRDRPIFNEKLFF; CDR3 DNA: TGTGCCAGCAGGGACAGGCCCATATTTAATGAAAAACTGTTTTTT
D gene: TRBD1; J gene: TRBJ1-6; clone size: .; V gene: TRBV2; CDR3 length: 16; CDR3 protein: CASSEVGTAYNSPLHF; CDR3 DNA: TGTGCCAGCAGTGAAGTGGGGACAGCCTATAATTCACCCCTCCACTTT
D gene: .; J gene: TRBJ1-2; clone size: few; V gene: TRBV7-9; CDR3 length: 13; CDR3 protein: CASSRGGGYGYTF; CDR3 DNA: TGTGCCAGCAGCCGCGGGGGAGGTTATGGCTACACCTTC
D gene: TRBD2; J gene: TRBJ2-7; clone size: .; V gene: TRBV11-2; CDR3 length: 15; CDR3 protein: CASSSTAGGSYEQYF; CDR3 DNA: TGTGCCAGCAGCTCGACCGCGGGAGGGTCCTACGAGCAGTACTTC
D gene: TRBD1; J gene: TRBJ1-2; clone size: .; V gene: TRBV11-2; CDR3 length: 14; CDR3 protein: CASREQGANYGYTF; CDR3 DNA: TGTGCCAGCAGGGAACAGGGGGCTAACTATGGCTACACCTTC
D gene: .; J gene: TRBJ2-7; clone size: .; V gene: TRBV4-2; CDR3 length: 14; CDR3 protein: CASSRASVSYEQYF; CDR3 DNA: TGTGCCAGCAGCCGGGCTAGCGTATCCTACGAGCAGTACTTC
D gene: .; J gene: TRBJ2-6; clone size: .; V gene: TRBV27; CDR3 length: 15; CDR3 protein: CASTPWGAGANVLTF; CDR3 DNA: TGTGCCAGCACCCCGTGGGGCGCTGGGGCCAACGTCCTGACTTTC
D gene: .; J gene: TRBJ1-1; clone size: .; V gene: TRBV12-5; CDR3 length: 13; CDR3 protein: CASGPGTSSKAFF; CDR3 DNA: TGTGCTAGTGGCCCAGGGACTAGCTCAAAGGCTTTCTTT
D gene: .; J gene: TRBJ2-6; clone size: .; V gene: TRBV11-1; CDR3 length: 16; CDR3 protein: CASSLDWVSGANVLTF; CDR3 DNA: TGTGCCAGCAGCTTGGACTGGGTCTCTGGGGCCAACGTCCTGACTTTC
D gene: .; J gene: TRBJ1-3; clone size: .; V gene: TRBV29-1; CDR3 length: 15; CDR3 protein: CSVEALEGRRNTIYF; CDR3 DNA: TGCAGCGTTGAAGCCCTCGAGGGTAGGAGAAACACCATATATTTT
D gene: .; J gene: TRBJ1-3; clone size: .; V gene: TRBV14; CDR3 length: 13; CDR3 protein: CASRHYSGNTIYF; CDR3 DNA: TGTGCCAGCAGACACTACTCTGGAAACACCATATATTTT
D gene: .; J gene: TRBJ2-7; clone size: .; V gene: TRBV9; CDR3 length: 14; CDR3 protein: CASRSNRRAGEQYF; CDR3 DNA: TGTGCCAGCAGATCCAACCGACGGGCGGGGGAGCAGTACTTC
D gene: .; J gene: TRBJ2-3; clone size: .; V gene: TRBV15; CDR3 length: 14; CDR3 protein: CATSKGGSTDTQYF; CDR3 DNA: TGTGCCACCAGCAAAGGCGGTAGCACAGATACGCAGTATTTT
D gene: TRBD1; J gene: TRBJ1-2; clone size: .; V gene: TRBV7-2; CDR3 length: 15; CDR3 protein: CASSLVQGPYYGYTF; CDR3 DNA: TGTGCCAGCAGCTTAGTACAGGGGCCCTACTATGGCTACACCTTC
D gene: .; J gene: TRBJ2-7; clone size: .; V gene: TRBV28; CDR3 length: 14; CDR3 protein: CASNSPGYSYEQYF; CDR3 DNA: TGTGCCAGCAATTCACCAGGGTACTCCTACGAGCAGTACTTC
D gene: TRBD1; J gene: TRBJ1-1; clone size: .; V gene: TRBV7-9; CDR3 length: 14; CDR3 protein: CASRLQGAFTEAFF; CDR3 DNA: TGTGCCAGCAGGTTACAGGGGGCTTTCACTGAAGCTTTCTTT
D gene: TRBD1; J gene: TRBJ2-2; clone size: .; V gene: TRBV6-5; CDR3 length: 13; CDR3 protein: CASLGQLTGELFF; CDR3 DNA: TGTGCCAGCCTGGGACAGCTTACCGGGGAGCTGTTTTTT
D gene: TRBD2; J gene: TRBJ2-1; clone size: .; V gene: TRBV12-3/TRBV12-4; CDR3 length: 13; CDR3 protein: CASSPPASGEQFF; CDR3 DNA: TGTGCCAGCAGCCCCCCCGCTAGCGGGGAGCAGTTCTTC
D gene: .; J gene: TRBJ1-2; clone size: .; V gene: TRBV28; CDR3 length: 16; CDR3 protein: CASSFPFLQGNYGYTF; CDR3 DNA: TGTGCCAGCAGTTTCCCGTTCCTACAGGGTAACTATGGCTACACCTTC
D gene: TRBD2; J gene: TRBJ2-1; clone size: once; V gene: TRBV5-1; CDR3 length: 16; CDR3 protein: CASSPTSGRLGNEQFF; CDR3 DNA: TGCGCCAGCAGCCCCACTAGCGGGAGGCTTGGGAATGAGCAGTTCTTC
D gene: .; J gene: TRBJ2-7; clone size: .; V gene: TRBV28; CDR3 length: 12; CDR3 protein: CASSLGSREQYF; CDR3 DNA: TGTGCCAGCAGTTTAGGGTCGCGGGAGCAGTACTTC
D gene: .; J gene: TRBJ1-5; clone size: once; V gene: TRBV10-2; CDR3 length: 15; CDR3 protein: CASMRDSYSNQPQHF; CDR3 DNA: TGCGCCAGCATGAGGGACTCTTATAGCAATCAGCCCCAGCATTTT